This TCR beta chain came from a study of blood T cell repertoires in COVID-19. About the research overall: PBMCs, B-cell-depleted T cells, or T cells provided the cDNA or gDNA that made up the material.

In the original workflow: Amplification with reference gene primers provided the estimates of nucleated cell counts. Generated by immunoSEQ multiplex PCR, the TCRdb table keeps only in-frame clones and is missing some. That table gives V, J and clone size, and the DNA gave D and trimming. The table shows a few hundred thousand clones, with 85% to 90% occurring only once. Per the germline V gene, CDR1 is SGHTA and CDR2 is FQGNSA. V gave up 2 bases and J gave up 8 bases, with 15 bases separating them. The CDR3 extends over 14 amino acids. Enrollees, about 18 to 89 years old, lived in about two dozen US areas.

The V gene is TRBV7-2, the J gene TRBJ1-2; TRBD1 is a possible D gene (5 bases). The sequence came from a woman aged 50 to 60 who had been exposed to COVID-19. Input material: PBMCs or T cells enriched from blood (not recorded which). The CDR3 loop reads CASSLNRQDGGYTF. The CDR3 coding sequence is TGTGCCAGCAGCTTAAACAGGCAGGATGGAGGCTACACCTTC.